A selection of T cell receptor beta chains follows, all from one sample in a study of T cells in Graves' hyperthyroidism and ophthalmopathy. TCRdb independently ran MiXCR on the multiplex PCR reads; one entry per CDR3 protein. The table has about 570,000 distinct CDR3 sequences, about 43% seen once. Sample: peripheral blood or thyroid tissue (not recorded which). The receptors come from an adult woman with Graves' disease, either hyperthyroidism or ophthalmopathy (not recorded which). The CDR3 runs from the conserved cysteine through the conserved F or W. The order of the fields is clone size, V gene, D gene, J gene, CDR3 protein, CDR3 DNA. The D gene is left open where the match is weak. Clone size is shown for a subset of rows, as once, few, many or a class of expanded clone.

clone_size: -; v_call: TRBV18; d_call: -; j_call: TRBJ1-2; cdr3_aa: CASSPPTALTAGYTF; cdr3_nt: TGTGCCAGCTCACCACCGACAGCCCTAACTGCTGGCTACACCTTC
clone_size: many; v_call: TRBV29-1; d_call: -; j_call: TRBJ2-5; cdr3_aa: CSVGREETQYF; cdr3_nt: TGCAGCGTTGGAAGGGAAGAGACCCAGTACTTC
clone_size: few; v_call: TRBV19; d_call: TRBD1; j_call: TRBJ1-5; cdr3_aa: CASSLSRGENQPQHF; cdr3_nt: TGTGCCAGCAGCTTGAGCAGGGGGGAGAATCAGCCCCAGCATTTT
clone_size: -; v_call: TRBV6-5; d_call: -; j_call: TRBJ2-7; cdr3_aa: CASRPSGRRGNEQYF; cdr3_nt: TGTGCCAGCAGACCTTCAGGGAGAAGAGGTAACGAGCAGTACTTC
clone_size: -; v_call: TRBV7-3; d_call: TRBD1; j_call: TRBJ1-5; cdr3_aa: CASSLTSGQGYEHF; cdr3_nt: TGTGCCAGCAGCTTAACGTCCGGACAGGGCTACGAGCATTTT
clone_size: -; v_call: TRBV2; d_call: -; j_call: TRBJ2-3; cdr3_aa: CASHSRRSDTQYF; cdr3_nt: TGTGCCAGCCACAGCCGGAGATCAGATACGCAGTATTTT
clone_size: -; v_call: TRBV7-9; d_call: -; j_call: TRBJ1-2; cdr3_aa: CASHSLRNGYTF; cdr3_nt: TGTGCCAGCCACAGCTTAAGGAATGGCTACACCTTC
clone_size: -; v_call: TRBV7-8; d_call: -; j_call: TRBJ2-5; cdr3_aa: CASSFHTQGAGFWETQYF; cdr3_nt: TGTGCCAGCAGCTTTCACACTCAAGGGGCAGGGTTTTGGGAGACCCAGTACTTC
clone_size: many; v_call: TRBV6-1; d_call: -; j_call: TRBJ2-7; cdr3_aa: CASIRAAYEQYF; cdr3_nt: TGTGCCAGCATTCGCGCTGCCTACGAGCAGTACTTC
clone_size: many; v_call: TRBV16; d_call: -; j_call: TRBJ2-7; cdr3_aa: CASSQSLAYEQYF; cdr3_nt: TGTGCCAGCAGCCAATCATTGGCCTACGAGCAGTACTTC
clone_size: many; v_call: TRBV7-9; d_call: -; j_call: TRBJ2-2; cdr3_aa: CASSLTGNTGELFF; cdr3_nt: TGTGCCAGCAGCTTAACAGGGAACACCGGGGAGCTGTTTTTT
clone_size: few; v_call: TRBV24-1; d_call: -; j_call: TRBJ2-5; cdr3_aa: CATRTSGEETQYF; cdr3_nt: TGTGCCACCAGGACCTCAGGGGAGGAGACCCAGTACTTC
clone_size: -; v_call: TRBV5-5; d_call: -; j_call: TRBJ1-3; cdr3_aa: CASSSYRVGNTIYF; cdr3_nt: TGTGCCAGCAGCTCGTACAGGGTTGGAAACACCATATATTTT
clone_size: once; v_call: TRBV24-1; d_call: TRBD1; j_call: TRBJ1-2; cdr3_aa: CATSEGDRGRDSYTF; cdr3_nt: TGTGCCACCAGTGAGGGGGACAGGGGGCGCGACAGCTACACCTTC
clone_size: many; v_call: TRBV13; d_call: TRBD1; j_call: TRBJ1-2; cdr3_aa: CASSMNRDRGYGYTF; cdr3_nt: TGTGCCAGCAGCATGAACCGGGACAGGGGCTATGGCTACACCTTC
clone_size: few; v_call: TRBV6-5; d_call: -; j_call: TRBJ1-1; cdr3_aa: CASSPRRLVRKTEAFF; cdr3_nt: TGTGCCAGCAGCCCCCGACGTCTGGTTCGTAAGACTGAAGCTTTCTTT
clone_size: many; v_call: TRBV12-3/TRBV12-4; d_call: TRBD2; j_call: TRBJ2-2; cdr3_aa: CASSPLSGRPFGELFF; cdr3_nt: TGTGCCAGCAGCCCTCTTAGCGGGAGGCCTTTCGGGGAGCTGTTTTTT
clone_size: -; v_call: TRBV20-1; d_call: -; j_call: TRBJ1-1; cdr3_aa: CSAAPTNTEAFF; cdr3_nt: TGCAGTGCTGCCCCGACTAACACTGAAGCTTTCTTT
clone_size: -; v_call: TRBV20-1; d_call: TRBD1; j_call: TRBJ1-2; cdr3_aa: CSARAGQGDYGYTF; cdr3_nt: TGCAGTGCTAGGGCGGGACAGGGGGACTATGGCTACACCTTC
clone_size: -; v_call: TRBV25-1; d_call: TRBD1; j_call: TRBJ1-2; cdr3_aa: CASSARSRQGDYGYTF; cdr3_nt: TGTGCCAGCAGTGCTAGAAGCCGACAGGGAGACTATGGCTACACCTTC
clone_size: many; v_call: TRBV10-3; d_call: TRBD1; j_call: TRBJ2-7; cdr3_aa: CAISERNRGYEQYF; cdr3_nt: TGTGCCATCAGTGAGCGAAACAGGGGCTACGAGCAGTACTTC
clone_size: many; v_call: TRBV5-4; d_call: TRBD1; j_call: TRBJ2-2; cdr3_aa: CASSRGQGISGELFF; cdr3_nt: TGTGCCAGCAGCAGGGGACAGGGGATTTCCGGGGAGCTGTTTTTT
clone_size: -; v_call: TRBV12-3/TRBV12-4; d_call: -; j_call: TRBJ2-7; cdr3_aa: CASGETLEQYF; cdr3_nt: TGTGCCAGCGGGGAGACACTAGAGCAGTACTTC
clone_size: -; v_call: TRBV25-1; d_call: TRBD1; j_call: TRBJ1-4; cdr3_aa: CASPGTGYNEKLFF; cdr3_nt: TGTGCCAGCCCCGGGACAGGATATAATGAAAAACTGTTTTTT
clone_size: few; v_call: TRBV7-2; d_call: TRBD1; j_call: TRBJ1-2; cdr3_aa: CASSPPTGLGYGYTF; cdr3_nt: TGTGCCAGCAGCCCCCCGACAGGGTTAGGCTATGGCTACACCTTC
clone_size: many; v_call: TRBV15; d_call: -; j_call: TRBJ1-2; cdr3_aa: CATSRLNYGYTF; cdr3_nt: TGTGCCACCAGCAGACTAAACTATGGCTACACCTTC
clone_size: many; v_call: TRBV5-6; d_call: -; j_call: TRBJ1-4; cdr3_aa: CASSFGTGNGSF; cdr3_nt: -
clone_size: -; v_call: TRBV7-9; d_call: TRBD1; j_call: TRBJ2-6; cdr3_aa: CASSRSGGVVLTF; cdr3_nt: TGTGCCAGCAGCCGATCAGGGGGCGTCGTCCTGACTTTC
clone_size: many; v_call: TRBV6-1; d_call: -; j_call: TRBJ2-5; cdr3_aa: CAIRALPAGKETQYF; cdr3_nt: TGTGCCATCAGGGCCTTACCCGCGGGTAAAGAGACCCAGTACTTC
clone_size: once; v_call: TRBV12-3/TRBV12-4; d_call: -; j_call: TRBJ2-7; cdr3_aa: CASSLGDWGRKIYRRSYEQYF; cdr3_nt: TGTGCCAGCAGTTTGGGGGATTGGGGCAGGAAAATCTACCGACGCTCCTACGAGCAGTACTTC
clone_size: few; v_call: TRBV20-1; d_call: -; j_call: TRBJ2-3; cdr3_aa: CSARDPSDTQYF; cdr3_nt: TGCAGTGCTAGAGATCCATCAGATACGCAGTATTTT
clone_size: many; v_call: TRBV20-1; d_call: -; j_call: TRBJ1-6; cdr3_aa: CSANPRENSPLHF; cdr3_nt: TGCAGTGCTAATCCCAGGGAGAATTCACCCCTCCACTTT
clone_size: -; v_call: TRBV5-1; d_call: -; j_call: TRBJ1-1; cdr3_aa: CASAQPTGSHTEAFF; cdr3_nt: TGCGCCAGCGCACAACCGACGGGGAGCCACACTGAAGCTTTCTTT
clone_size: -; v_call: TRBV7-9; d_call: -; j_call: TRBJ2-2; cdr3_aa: CASSPPQAELFF; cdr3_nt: TGTGCCAGCAGCCCCCCACAGGCGGAGCTGTTTTTT
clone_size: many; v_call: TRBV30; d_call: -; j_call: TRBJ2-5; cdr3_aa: CAWSPRWGRETQYF; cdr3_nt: TGTGCCTGGAGTCCAAGGTGGGGGAGAGAGACCCAGTACTTC
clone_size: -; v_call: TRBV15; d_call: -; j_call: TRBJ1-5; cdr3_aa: CATSRGQLAGDETQHF; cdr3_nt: TGTGCCACCAGCAGAGGCCAGCTAGCGGGAGATGAGACCCAGCATTTT
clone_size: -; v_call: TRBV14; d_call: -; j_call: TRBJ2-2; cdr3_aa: CASSYATNTGELFF; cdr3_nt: TGTGCCAGCAGCTACGCTACGAACACCGGGGAGCTGTTTTTT
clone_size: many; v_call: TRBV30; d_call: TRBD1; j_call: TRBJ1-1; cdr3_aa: CAWSRDRRRAEAFF; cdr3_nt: TGTGCCTGGAGTAGGGACAGGCGACGGGCTGAAGCTTTCTTT
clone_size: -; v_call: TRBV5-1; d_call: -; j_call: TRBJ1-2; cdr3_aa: CASSPSAESNYGYTF; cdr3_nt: TGTGCCAGCAGTCCCTCGGCAGAGTCTAACTATGGCTACACCTTC
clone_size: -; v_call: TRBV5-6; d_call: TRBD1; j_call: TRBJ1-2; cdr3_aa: CASSIGQGVFGYTF; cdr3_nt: TGTGCCAGCAGCATCGGACAGGGGGTGTTTGGCTACACCTTC
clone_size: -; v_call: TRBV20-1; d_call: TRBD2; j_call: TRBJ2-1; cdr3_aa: CSARVLFSGRAPEQFF; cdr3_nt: TGCAGTGCTAGAGTCCTTTTTAGCGGGAGGGCCCCTGAGCAGTTCTTC
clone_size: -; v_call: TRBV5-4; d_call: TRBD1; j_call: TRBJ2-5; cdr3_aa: CASSIQGARETQYF; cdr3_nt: TGTGCCAGCAGCATACAGGGGGCGCGGGAGACCCAGTACTTC
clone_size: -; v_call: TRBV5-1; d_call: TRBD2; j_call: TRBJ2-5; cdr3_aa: CASSLPGLAGKETQYF; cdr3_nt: TGCGCCAGCAGCCTACCCGGACTAGCGGGAAAAGAGACCCAGTACTTC
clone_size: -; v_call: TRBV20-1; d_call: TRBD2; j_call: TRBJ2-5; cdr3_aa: CSATPPGLAGDYGPQETQYF; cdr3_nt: TGCAGTGCTACTCCCCCGGGACTAGCGGGAGACTACGGTCCACAAGAGACCCAGTACTTC
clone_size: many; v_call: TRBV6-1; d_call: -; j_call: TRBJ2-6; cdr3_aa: CASSEGTSGANVLTF; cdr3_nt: TGTGCCAGCAGTGAAGGGACGTCGGGGGCCAACGTCCTGACTTTC
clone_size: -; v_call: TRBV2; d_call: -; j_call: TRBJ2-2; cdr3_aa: CASIRSRETGELSW; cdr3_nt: TGTGCCAGCATAAGGTCGAGGGAAACCGGGGAGCTGTCTTGG
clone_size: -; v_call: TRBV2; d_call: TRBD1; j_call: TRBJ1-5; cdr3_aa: CASRGQGINQPQHF; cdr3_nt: TGTGCCAGCAGGGGACAGGGAATTAATCAGCCCCAGCATTTT
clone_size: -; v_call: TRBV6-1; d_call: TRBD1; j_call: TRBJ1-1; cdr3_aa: CASSEQGQSNTEAFF; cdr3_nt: TGTGCCAGCAGTGAACAGGGACAGTCGAACACTGAAGCTTTCTTT
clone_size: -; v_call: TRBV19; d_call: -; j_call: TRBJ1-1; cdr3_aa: CASSIGPGAAMLAFF; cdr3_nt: TGTGCCAGTAGTATAGGTCCAGGAGCGGCGATGTTGGCTTTCTTT
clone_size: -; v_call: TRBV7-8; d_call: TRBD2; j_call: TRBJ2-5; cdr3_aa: CASSLAGAGEETQYF; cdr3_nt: TGTGCCAGCAGCTTAGCTGGAGCGGGAGAAGAGACCCAGTACTTC
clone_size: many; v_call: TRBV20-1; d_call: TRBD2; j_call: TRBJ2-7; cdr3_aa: CSARSLALSYEQYF; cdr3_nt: TGCAGTGCTAGGTCACTAGCGCTTTCTTACGAGCAGTACTTC
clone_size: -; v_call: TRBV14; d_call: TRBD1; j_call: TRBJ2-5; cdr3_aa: CASSQFSGGCQETQYF; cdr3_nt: TGTGCCAGCAGCCAGTTCTCAGGGGGCTGCCAAGAGACCCAGTACTTC
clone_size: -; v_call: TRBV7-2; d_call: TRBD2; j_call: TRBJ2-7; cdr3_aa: CASSQGRREGQYF; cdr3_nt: TGTGCCAGCAGCCAAGGGCGGCGGGAGGGCCAGTACTTC
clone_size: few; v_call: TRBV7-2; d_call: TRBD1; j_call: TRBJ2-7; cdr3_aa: CASSLRTGTVSLYEQYF; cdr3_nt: TGTGCCAGCAGCTTACGGACAGGGACAGTTTCCCTCTACGAGCAGTACTTC
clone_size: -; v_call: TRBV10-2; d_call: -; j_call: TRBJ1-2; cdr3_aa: CASSESRVSNYGYTF; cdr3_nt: TGCGCCAGCAGTGAGTCGAGGGTCTCCAACTATGGCTACACCTTC
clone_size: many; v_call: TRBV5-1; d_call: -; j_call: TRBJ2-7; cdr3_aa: CASSPGQGYYEQYF; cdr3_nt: TGCGCCAGCAGCCCCGGACAAGGTTACTACGAGCAGTACTTC
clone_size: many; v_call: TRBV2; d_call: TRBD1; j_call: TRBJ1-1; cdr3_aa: CASRERTGENTEAFF; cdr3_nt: TGTGCCAGCAGAGAACGGACAGGGGAGAACACTGAAGCTTTCTTT